There are a few counts of the clone carrying this TCR beta chain. The time point denotes: patch test 1, 2 weeks after DPC sensitization. Treatment described: therapeutic diphenylcyclopropenone sensitization with weekly scalp DPC. This entry comes from a study of human T cells and chemical hapten exposure. Using its own MiXCR run on the RACE reads, TCRdb lists one record per CDR3 protein. The sample yields approximately 110,000 distinct CDR3 sequences, approximately 10% seen once. The sample here was whole blood, taken in connection with sensitization to the hapten diphenylcyclopropenone (DPC). The source is a woman between 35 and 50 years old with alopecia areata. Some clones in this sample may be carry-over from other donors' samples.

The CDR3, as DNA: TGTGCCAGCAGCCCGGACTTGAATAATTCACCCCTCCACTTT. The encoded protein is CASSPDLNNSPLHF. V is TRBV7-2 and J is TRBJ1-6, with D unresolved. Trimming took off 5 bases at V and 5 bases at J, with 10 bases between the two ends. The CDR3 sequence is 14 residues long. Germline V gene lookup returns CDR1 SGHTA and CDR2 FQGNSA.